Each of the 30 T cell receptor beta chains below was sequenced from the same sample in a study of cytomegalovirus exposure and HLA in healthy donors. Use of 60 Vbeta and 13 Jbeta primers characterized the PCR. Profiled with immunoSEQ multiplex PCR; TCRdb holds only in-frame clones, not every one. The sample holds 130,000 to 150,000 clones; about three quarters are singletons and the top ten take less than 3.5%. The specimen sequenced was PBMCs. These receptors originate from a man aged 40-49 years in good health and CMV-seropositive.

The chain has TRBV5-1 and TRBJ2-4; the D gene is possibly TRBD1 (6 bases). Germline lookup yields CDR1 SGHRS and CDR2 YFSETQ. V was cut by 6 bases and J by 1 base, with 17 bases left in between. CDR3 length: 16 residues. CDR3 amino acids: CASTLATGWAKNIQYF. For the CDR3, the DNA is TGCGCCAGCACCCTCGCGACAGGATGGGCCAAAAACATTCAGTACTTC.

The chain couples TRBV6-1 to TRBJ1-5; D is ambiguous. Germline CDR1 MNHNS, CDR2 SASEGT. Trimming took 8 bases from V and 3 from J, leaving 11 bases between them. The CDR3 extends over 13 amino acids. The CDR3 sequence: CASAGGYNQPQHF. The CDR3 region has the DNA TGTGCCAGCGCAGGAGGATACAATCAGCCCCAGCATTTT.

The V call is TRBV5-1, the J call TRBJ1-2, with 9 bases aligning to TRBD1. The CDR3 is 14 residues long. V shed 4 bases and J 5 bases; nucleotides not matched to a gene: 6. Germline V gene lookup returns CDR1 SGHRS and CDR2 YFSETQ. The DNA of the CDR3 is TGCGCCAGCAGCCGGGACAGGGAGCTATATGGCTACACCTTC. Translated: CASSRDRELYGYTF.

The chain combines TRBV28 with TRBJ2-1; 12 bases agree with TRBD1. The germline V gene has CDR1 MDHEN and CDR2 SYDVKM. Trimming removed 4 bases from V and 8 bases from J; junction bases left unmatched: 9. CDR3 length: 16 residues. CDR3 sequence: CASSSLGQGAVHEQFF. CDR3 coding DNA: TGTGCCAGCAGTTCCCTGGGACAGGGGGCGGTCCATGAGCAGTTCTTC.

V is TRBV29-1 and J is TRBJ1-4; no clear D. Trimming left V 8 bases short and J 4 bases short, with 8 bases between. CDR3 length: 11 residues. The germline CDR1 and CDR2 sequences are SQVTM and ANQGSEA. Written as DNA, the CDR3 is TGCAGCACCGGTGATAATGAAAAACTGTTTTTT. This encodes CSTGDNEKLFF.

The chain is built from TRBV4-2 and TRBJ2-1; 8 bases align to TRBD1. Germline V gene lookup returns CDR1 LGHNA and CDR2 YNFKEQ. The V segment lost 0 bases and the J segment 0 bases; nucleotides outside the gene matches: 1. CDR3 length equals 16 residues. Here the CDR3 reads CASSQEGTGSYNEQFF. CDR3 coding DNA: TGTGCCAGCAGCCAAGAGGGGACAGGCTCCTACAATGAGCAGTTCTTC.

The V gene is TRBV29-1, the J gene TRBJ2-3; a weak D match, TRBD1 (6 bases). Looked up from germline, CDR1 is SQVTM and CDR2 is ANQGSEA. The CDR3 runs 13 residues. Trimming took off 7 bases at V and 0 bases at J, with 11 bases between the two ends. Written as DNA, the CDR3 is TGCAGCGCGGGGACAAGTAGCACAGATACGCAGTATTTT. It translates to CSAGTSSTDTQYF.

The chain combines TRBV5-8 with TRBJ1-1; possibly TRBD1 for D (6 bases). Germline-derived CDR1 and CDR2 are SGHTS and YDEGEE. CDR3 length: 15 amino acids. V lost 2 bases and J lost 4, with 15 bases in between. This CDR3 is CASSLPGQRGTEAFF. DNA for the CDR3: TGTGCCAGCAGCTTACCTGGACAGAGAGGCACTGAAGCTTTCTTT.

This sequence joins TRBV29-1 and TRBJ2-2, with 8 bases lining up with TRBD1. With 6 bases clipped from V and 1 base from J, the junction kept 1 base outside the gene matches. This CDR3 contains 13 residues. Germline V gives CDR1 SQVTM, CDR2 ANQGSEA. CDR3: CSVDRGNTGELFF. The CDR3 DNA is TGCAGCGTCGACAGGGGGAACACCGGGGAGCTGTTTTTT.

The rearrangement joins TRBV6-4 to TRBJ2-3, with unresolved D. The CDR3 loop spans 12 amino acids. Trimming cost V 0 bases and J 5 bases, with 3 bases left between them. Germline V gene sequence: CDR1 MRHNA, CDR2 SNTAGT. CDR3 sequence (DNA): TGTGCCAGCAGTGACTCGCGAGATACGCAGTATTTT. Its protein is CASSDSRDTQYF.

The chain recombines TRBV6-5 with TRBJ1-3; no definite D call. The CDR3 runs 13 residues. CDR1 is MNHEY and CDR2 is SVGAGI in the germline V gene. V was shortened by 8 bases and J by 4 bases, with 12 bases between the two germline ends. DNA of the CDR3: TGTGCCAGCGCCGAGGATTACGGAAACACCATATATTTT. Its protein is CASAEDYGNTIYF.

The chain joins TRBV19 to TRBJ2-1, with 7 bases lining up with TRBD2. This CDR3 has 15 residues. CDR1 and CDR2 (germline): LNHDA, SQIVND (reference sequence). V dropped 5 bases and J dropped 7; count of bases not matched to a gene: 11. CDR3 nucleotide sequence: TGTGCCAGTAGTTACGGACTAGGAATAGAGAATGAGCAGTTCTTC. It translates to CASSYGLGIENEQFF. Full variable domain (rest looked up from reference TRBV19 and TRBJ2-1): DGGITQSPKYLFRKEGQNVTLSCEQNLNHDAMYWYRQDPGQGLRLIYYSQIVNDFQKGDIAEGYSVSREKKESFPLTVTSAQKNPTAFYLCASSYGLGIENEQFFGPGTRLTVL.

This CDR3 reads CASNPSGANVLTF. The DNA for the CDR3 is TGTGCCAGTAATCCATCTGGGGCCAACGTCCTGACTTTC. The V and J genes are TRBV19 and TRBJ2-6; D unclear. This CDR3 contains 13 residues. Germline CDR1 reads LNHDA; CDR2 reads SQIVND (reference sequence). V was cut by 7 bases and J by 1 base, with 5 bases left in between.

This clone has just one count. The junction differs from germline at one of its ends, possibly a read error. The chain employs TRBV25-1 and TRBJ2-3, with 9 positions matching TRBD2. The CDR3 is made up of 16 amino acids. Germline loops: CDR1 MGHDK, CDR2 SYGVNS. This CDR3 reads CAGSLVGGRAVDTQYF. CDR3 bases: TGTGCCGGCAGTTTGGTCGGCGGGAGGGCCGTTGATACGCAGTATTTT.

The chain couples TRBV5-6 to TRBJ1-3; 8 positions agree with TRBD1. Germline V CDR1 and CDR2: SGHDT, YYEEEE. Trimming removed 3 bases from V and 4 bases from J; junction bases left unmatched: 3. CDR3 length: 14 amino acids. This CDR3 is CASSWTGTGNTIYF. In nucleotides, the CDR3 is TGTGCCAGCAGCTGGACAGGGACGGGAAACACCATATATTTT.

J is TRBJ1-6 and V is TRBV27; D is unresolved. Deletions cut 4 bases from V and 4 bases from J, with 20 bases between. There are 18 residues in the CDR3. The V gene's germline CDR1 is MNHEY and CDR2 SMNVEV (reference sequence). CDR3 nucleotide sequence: TGTGCCAGCAGTTCAGACCGGAGTCAGCCCGGATATAATTCACCCCTCCACTTT. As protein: CASSSDRSQPGYNSPLHF.

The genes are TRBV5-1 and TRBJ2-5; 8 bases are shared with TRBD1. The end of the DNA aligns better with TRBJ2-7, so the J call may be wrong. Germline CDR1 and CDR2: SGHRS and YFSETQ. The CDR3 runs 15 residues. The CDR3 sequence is CASSLGDRNTYEQYF. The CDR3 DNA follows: TGCGCCAGCAGCTTAGGGGACAGGAATACCTACGAGCAGTACTTC.

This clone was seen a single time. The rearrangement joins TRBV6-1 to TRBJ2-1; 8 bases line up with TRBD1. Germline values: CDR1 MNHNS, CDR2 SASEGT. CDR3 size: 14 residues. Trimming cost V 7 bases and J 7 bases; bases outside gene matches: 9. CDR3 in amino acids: CASILGTGLNEQFF. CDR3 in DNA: TGTGCCAGCATTTTAGGGACAGGTTTGAATGAGCAGTTCTTC.

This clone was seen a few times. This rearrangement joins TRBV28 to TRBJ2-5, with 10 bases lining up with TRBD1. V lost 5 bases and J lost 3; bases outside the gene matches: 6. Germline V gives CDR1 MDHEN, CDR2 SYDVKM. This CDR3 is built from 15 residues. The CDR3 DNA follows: TGTGCCAGCAGTGGCCTCGGACAGGGGGAAGAGACCCAGTACTTC. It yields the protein CASSGLGQGEETQYF.

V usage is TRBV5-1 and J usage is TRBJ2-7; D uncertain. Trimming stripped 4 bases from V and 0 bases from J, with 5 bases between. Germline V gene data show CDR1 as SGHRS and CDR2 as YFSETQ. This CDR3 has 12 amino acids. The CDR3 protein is CASSPSSYEQYF. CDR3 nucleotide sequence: TGCGCCAGCAGCCCTAGCTCCTACGAGCAGTACTTC.

The CDR3 nucleotides read TGTGCCAGCAGCCTGGGACTAGCGGGAGGGCAAAATGAGCAGTTCTTC. Translation: CASSLGLAGGQNEQFF. This rearrangement joins TRBV4-2 to TRBJ2-1, with TRBD2 matching over 16 bases. The germline gives CDR1 LGHNA, CDR2 YNFKEQ. The V segment lost 4 bases and the J segment 7 bases; nucleotides outside the gene matches: 4. This CDR3 comprises 16 residues.

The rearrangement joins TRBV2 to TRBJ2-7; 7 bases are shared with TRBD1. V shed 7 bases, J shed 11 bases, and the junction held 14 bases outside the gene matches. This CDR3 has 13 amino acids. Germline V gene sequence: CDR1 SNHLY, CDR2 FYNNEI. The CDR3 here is CASTIIRQGEKYF. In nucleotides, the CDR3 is TGTGCCAGCACCATTATACGACAGGGAGAGAAGTACTTC.

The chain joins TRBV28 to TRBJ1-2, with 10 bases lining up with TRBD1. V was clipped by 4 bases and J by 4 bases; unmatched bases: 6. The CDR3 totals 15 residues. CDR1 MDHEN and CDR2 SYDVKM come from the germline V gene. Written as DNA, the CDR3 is TGTGCCAGCAGTTCCTCCGGGACAGGGGTCTATGGCTACACCTTC. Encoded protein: CASSSSGTGVYGYTF.

CDR3 DNA: TGTGCCAGCTCAGATACCTACAGGGGAGAAGGCTACACCTTC. This encodes CASSDTYRGEGYTF. The rearrangement joins TRBV6-6 to TRBJ1-2; the match to TRBD1 covers 7 bases. The V gene end was trimmed by 8 bases and the J gene end by 8 bases; junction bases not matched to a gene: 14. The CDR3 length is 14 residues. Germline V gene lookup returns CDR1 MNHNY and CDR2 SVGAGI (reference sequence).

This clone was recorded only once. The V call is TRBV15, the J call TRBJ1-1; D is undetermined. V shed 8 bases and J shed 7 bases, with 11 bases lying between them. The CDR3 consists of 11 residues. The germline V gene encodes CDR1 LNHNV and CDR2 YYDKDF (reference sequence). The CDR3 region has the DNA TGTGCCACCCGATACGAGGGTGAAGCTTTCTTT. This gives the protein CATRYEGEAFF.

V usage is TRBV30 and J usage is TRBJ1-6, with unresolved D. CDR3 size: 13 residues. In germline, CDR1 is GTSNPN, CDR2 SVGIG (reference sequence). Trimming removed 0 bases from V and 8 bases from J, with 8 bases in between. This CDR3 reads CAWSVLTDSPLHF. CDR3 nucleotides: TGTGCCTGGAGTGTACTTACCGATTCACCCCTCCACTTT.

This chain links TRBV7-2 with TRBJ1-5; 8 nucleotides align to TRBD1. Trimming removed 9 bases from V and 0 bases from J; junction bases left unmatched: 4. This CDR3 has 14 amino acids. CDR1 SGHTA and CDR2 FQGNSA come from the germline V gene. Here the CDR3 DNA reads TGTGCCAGTCGGGGACAGGATAGCAATCAGCCCCAGCATTTT. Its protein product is CASRGQDSNQPQHF.

Written as DNA, the CDR3 is TGTGCCAGCAGGCCAAATAGGGGGCTGAATTCACCCCTCCACTTT. It yields the protein CASRPNRGLNSPLHF. The V and J genes are TRBV6-5 and TRBJ1-6; 7 bases match TRBD1. V trimming: 6 bases; J trimming: 7 bases; junction bases outside the gene matches: 9. This CDR3 region has 15 residues. Germline V gene sequence: CDR1 MNHEY, CDR2 SVGAGI.

CDR3 region: CASSILGDTQYF. CDR3 DNA sequence: TGTGCCAGCAGCATACTCGGAGATACGCAGTATTTT. The J gene is TRBJ2-3, the V gene TRBV6-5, with unresolved D. Germline CDR1 is MNHEY and CDR2 is SVGAGI. The CDR3 is made up of 12 amino acids. Trimming left V 6 bases short and J 5 bases short, with 9 bases between.

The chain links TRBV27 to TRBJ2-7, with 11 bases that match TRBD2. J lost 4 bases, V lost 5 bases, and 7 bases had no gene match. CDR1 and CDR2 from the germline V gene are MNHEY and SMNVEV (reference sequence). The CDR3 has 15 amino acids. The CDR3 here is CASSPPGLAVYEQYF. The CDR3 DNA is TGTGCCAGCAGTCCCCCGGGACTAGCGGTTTACGAGCAGTACTTC.